A single sample is the source of the 10 T cell receptor beta chains below, sequenced in a study of T cells in Graves' hyperthyroidism and ophthalmopathy. Amplification yielded TCR beta CDR3 regions, with RNA transcripts as the source. HTBI primers were employed in a first-round RT-PCR of the TCR CDR3. TCRdb itself ran the multiplex PCR reads through MiXCR, one entry per CDR3 protein. In the table there are over 200,000 distinct CDR3 sequences, more than 15% of which are singletons. Sequencing was performed on blood. Every receptor here comes from a middle-aged man with Graves' hyperthyroidism.

In this sample, this clonotype turned up many times. The chain uses TRBV28 and TRBJ2-2, with D possibly TRBD1 on 6 matching bases. Germline lookup yields CDR1 MDHEN and CDR2 SYDVKM. The V and J ends lost 5 bases and 1 base respectively, with 8 bases between them. CDR3 size: 14 residues. CDR3 residues: CASSMTGNTGELFF. In nucleotides, the CDR3 is TGTGCCAGCAGTATGACAGGGAACACCGGGGAGCTGTTTTTT.

This clonotype occurred a few times. A read error is possible here, since a much larger clone lies one base away. The chain uses TRBV3-1 and TRBJ1-1; tentative D call: TRBD1 (5 bases). Germline V gene lookup returns CDR1 LGHDT and CDR2 YNNKEL (reference sequence). Trimming removed 2 bases at V and 4 bases at J, with 11 bases between. The CDR3 length is 14 residues. This CDR3 reads CASSQSARGTEAFF. The CDR3 nucleotides read TGTGCCAGCAGCCAATCAGCGAGGGGCACTGAAGCTTTCTTT.

At least ten counts were recorded for this clonotype. V usage is TRBV5-4 and J usage is TRBJ2-5, with 8 bases matching TRBD2. Unmatched junction bases numbered 3, after V lost 4 bases and J lost 1 base. The CDR3 spans 14 residues. The germline V gene encodes CDR1 SGHNT and CDR2 YYREEE (reference sequence). The CDR3 reads CASSPGLAQETQYF. In DNA, the CDR3 is TGTGCCAGCAGCCCCGGACTAGCCCAAGAGACCCAGTACTTC.

This clonotype was counted many times. The chain is built from TRBV4-1 and TRBJ2-3, with a tentative D call TRBD1 (6 bases). With 2 bases removed from V and 4 bases from J, the gap between germline ends came to 13 bases. There are 15 residues in the CDR3. Germline V gene data show CDR1 as MGHRA and CDR2 as YSYEKL. The CDR3 DNA reads TGCGCCAGCAGCCAAACGACAGGTTCGGCAGATACGCAGTATTTT. Translating gives CASSQTTGSADTQYF.

This clonotype was detected ten times or more. V gene TRBV11-2 combines with J gene TRBJ2-2; TRBD1 agrees at 8 bases. V lost 5 bases to trimming and J lost 5 bases; unmatched junction nucleotides: 7. The CDR3 covers 15 residues. CDR1 is SGHAT and CDR2 is FQNNGV in the germline V gene. The CDR3 reads CASSQGAGETGELFF. CDR3 DNA sequence: TGTGCCAGCAGCCAGGGGGCCGGAGAGACCGGGGAGCTGTTTTTT.

This clonotype was found many times. This rearrangement joins TRBV11-1 to TRBJ1-1; TRBD1 might be the D (6 bases). The germline CDR1 and CDR2 sequences are SGHAT and FQDESV (reference sequence). The CDR3 totals 15 residues. V gave up 1 base and J gave up 1 base, with 10 bases separating them. The CDR3, as DNA: TGTGCCAGCAGCTTAGGAGCAGGGGCGAACACTGAAGCTTTCTTT. It encodes CASSLGAGANTEAFF. Drawing the rest from reference TRBV11-1 and TRBJ1-1, the complete variable domain is EAEVAQSPRYKITEKSQAVAFWCDPISGHATLYWYRQILGQGPELLVQFQDESVVDDSQLPKDRFSAERLKGVDSTLKIQPAELGDSAMYLCASSLGAGANTEAFFGQGTRLTVV.

This clonotype was detected once. This chain joins TRBV28 and TRBJ2-3; TRBD2 aligns across 11 bases. This CDR3 region has 17 residues. Unmatched junction bases numbered 11, after V lost 4 bases and J lost 5 bases. Germline CDR1 reads MDHEN; CDR2 reads SYDVKM. The CDR3 bases are TGTGCCAGCAGTTCGCTACTAGCGGGAGTGTTTGGAGATACGCAGTATTTT. Residues: CASSSLLAGVFGDTQYF.

This clonotype was found a few times. The chain recombines TRBV5-5 with TRBJ2-5; a possible D gene is TRBD1 (5 bases). Germline-derived CDR1 and CDR2 are SGHKS and YYEKEE (reference sequence). This CDR3 region has 16 residues. V shed 4 bases and J shed 4 bases, with 20 bases lying between them. The CDR3 sequence: CASSPVVLGASETQYF. In nucleotides, the CDR3 is TGTGCCAGCAGCCCCGTTGTTCTAGGGGCGTCAGAGACCCAGTACTTC.

The V gene is TRBV5-1, the J gene TRBJ2-5; 10 bases are a match to TRBD1. Germline CDR1 reads SGHRS; CDR2 reads YFSETQ. V was clipped by 0 bases and J by 5 bases; unmatched bases: 7. This CDR3 spans 16 amino acids. This chain's CDR3 is CASSLVRDRGTETQYF. CDR3 DNA: TGCGCCAGCAGCTTGGTCCGGGACAGGGGAACGGAGACCCAGTACTTC.

The rearrangement joins TRBV6-2 or TRBV6-3 to TRBJ2-7; D may be TRBD1 (6 bases). This CDR3 region has 15 residues. Germline CDR1 and CDR2: MNHEY and SVGEGT. Trimming left V 10 bases short and J 0 bases short, with 19 bases between. CDR3 DNA: TGTGCCACCAAACAGGGTTACGAAAGCTCCTACGAGCAGTACTTC. It translates to CATKQGYESSYEQYF.